This entry lists 24 T cell receptor beta chains sequenced from one sample in a study of blood T cell repertoires in COVID-19. The assay was immunoSEQ multiplex PCR, and TCRdb's table has in-frame clones only and misses some. The data contain about 60,000 clones, roughly four fifths of them singletons. The material sequenced was peripheral blood. The receptors derive from a man between 50 and 59 years old with COVID-19, enrolled during active disease.

The chain joins TRBV3-1 (or the pseudogene TRBV3-2) to TRBJ1-3, with D possibly being TRBD1 (5 bases). Trimming shortened V by 6 bases and J by 3 bases, and 15 bases separated the two germline ends. The CDR3 spans 15 residues. The germline V gene has CDR1 LGHDT and CDR2 YNNKEL (reference sequence). The CDR3 protein is CASRSRALSGNTIYF. CDR3 in DNA: TGTGCCAGCAGAAGCAGGGCGTTAAGTGGAAACACCATATATTTT.

The chain has TRBV6-1 and TRBJ2-7, with 11 bases aligning to TRBD1. Germline assignment: CDR1 MNHNS and CDR2 SASEGT. The V segment lost 2 bases and the J segment 4 bases; nucleotides outside the gene matches: 4. The CDR3 covers 15 residues. The CDR3: CASSETGTGGYEQYF. Written as DNA, the CDR3 is TGTGCCAGCAGTGAAACCGGGACAGGGGGGTACGAGCAGTACTTC.

The chain joins TRBV9 to TRBJ2-1, with D maybe TRBD1 (5 bases). Trimming took 3 bases from V and 3 from J, leaving 7 bases between them. This CDR3 comprises 13 residues. Germline assignment: CDR1 SGDLS and CDR2 YYNGEE. CDR3 nucleotide sequence: TGTGCCAGCAGCGAGGGGCACTACAATGAGCAGTTCTTC. Its protein is CASSEGHYNEQFF.

The rearrangement links TRBV7-2 to TRBJ2-7; TRBD2 is a possible D gene (6 bases). CDR1 is SGHTA, CDR2 FQGNSA, per germline. This CDR3 contains 14 residues. V gave up 0 bases and J gave up 3 bases, with 9 bases separating them. CDR3 bases: TGTGCCAGCAGCTTAGCGCCTAGCGACTACGAGCAGTACTTC. Translated, it gives CASSLAPSDYEQYF.

The rearrangement joins TRBV14 to TRBJ1-4, with D unresolved. Deletions cut 0 bases from V and 0 bases from J, with 8 bases between. Germline V gene data show CDR1 as SGHDN and CDR2 as FVKESK. The CDR3 runs to 16 residues. The CDR3 sequence is CASSQDAPTTNEKLFF. DNA for the CDR3: TGTGCCAGCAGCCAAGACGCCCCTACAACTAATGAAAAACTGTTTTTT. Filled out from reference TRBV14 and TRBJ1-4, the complete variable domain reads EAGVTQFPSHSVIEKGQTVTLRCDPISGHDNLYWYRRVMGKEIKFLLHFVKESKQDESGMPNNRFLAERTGGTYSTLKVQPAELEDSGVYFCASSQDAPTTNEKLFFGSGTQLSVL.

This chain connects TRBV10-3 to TRBJ1-1, with D possibly matching TRBD1 (6 bases). Germline assignment: CDR1 ENHRY and CDR2 SYGVKD. CDR3 length: 16 amino acids. Trimming removed 3 bases at V and 2 bases at J, with 16 bases between. The DNA of the CDR3 is TGTGCCATCAGTGACGGGGGGCATATGAGAAACACTGAAGCTTTCTTT. Its protein product is CAISDGGHMRNTEAFF.

The chain employs TRBV5-1 and TRBJ1-2; 7 nucleotides line up with TRBD1. CDR1 is SGHRS and CDR2 is YFSETQ in the germline V gene. This CDR3 spans 14 amino acids. The V gene end was trimmed by 3 bases and the J gene end by 6 bases; junction bases not matched to a gene: 8. The CDR3 coding sequence is TGCGCCAGCAGCTCGCAGACAGGGTATAATGGCTACACCTTC. Translating gives CASSSQTGYNGYTF.

This chain joins TRBV7-9 and TRBJ2-7, with TRBD1 matching 7 bases. Germline V gene sequence: CDR1 SEHNR, CDR2 FQNEAQ (reference sequence). There are 15 residues in the CDR3. The V segment lost 3 bases and the J segment 1 base; nucleotides outside the gene matches: 6. Here the CDR3 DNA reads TGTGCCAGCAGCTTCCTACCGGGACAGTCCTACGAGCAGTACTTC. It specifies CASSFLPGQSYEQYF.

The chain recombines TRBV7-9 with TRBJ2-7; unclear D gene. The germline V gene encodes CDR1 SEHNR and CDR2 FQNEAQ (reference sequence). V lost 3 bases and J 2 bases, leaving 20 bases between the germline ends. The CDR3 spans 17 residues. DNA for the CDR3: TGTGCCAGCAGCTTTATCCCCCCTCAGCAGGAAACCTACGAGCAGTACTTC. Translation gives CASSFIPPQQETYEQYF.

The chain couples TRBV11-3 to TRBJ2-3; D possibly corresponds to TRBD1 (5 bases). The germline V gene encodes CDR1 SGHNT and CDR2 YENEEA. V gave up 5 bases and J gave up 6 bases, with 6 bases separating them. The CDR3 is 11 amino acids. The CDR3 DNA reads TGTGCCAGCAGCACAGGTGATACGCAGTATTTT. Translation gives CASSTGDTQYF.

The V gene is TRBV29-1, the J gene TRBJ2-1; 9 positions agree with TRBD1. The V gene's germline CDR1 is SQVTM and CDR2 ANQGSEA. V dropped 4 bases and J dropped 7; count of bases not matched to a gene: 11. The length of the CDR3 is 15 residues. This chain's CDR3 is CSVVAMGQGGNEQFF. The CDR3 nucleotides are TGCAGCGTTGTGGCGATGGGACAGGGTGGGAATGAGCAGTTCTTC.

The rearrangement links TRBV19 to TRBJ1-1, with D possibly matching TRBD1 (5 bases). This CDR3 spans 14 amino acids. Germline V gene data show CDR1 as LNHDA and CDR2 as SQIVND (reference sequence). Trimming removed 0 bases from V and 4 bases from J, with 9 bases in between. The CDR3 loop reads CASSIDDSGTEAFF. For the CDR3, the DNA is TGTGCCAGTAGTATAGACGACAGTGGCACTGAAGCTTTCTTT.

This clone was counted a few times. The CDR3 sequence is CASSEGSPLHF. The CDR3 coding sequence is TGTGCCAGCAGTGAGGGTTCACCCCTCCACTTT. This chain links TRBV28 with TRBJ1-6, with no clear D. The CDR3 spans 11 residues. Germline lookup yields CDR1 MDHEN and CDR2 SYDVKM. V was trimmed by 5 bases and J by 9 bases, leaving 5 bases between them.

The J gene is TRBJ2-1, the V gene TRBV10-1; 9 bases line up with TRBD1. The CDR3 spans 14 residues. Germline V lookup: CDR1 WNHNN, CDR2 SYGVQD (reference sequence). V dropped 10 bases and J dropped 7; count of bases not matched to a gene: 11. CDR3 loop: CATLRDRAFNEQFF. The DNA of the CDR3 is TGCGCCACTCTCCGGGACAGGGCGTTTAATGAGCAGTTCTTC.

J is TRBJ1-3 and V is TRBV3-1 (or the pseudogene TRBV3-2); 7 nucleotides line up with TRBD1. V lost 0 bases, J lost 0 bases, and 5 bases stayed unmatched. The germline gives CDR1 LGHDT, CDR2 YNNKEL (reference sequence). The CDR3 length is 17 residues. DNA of the CDR3: TGTGCCAGCAGCCAAGACACACAGGGGAGCTCTGGAAACACCATATATTTT. It encodes CASSQDTQGSSGNTIYF.

The chain recombines TRBV9 with TRBJ2-1; weak D call: TRBD2 (6 bases). The V and J ends lost 1 base and 5 bases respectively, with 16 bases between them. This CDR3 contains 16 residues. Germline values: CDR1 SGDLS, CDR2 YYNGEE. The DNA of the CDR3 is TGTGCCAGCAGCGTACGGCCGGGACTTTTTAACAATGAGCAGTTCTTC. Amino acids: CASSVRPGLFNNEQFF.

The J gene is TRBJ2-5, the V gene TRBV6-2 or TRBV6-3, with D perhaps TRBD1 (5 bases). Per germline, CDR1 MNHEY and CDR2 SVGEGT. The CDR3 covers 14 residues. Trimming took off 2 bases at V and 5 bases at J, with 12 bases between the two ends. The CDR3 region is CASSYTRAGETQYF. DNA of the CDR3: TGTGCCAGCAGTTACACCAGGGCCGGGGAGACCCAGTACTTC.

This rearrangement joins TRBV7-3 to TRBJ1-1; 10 positions agree with TRBD1. Trimming at V came to 1 base and at J to 3 bases, leaving 5 bases not matched to a gene. There are 16 residues in the CDR3. Germline V gene sequence: CDR1 SGHTA, CDR2 FQGTGA. CDR3 sequence: CASSLRFGTGDTEAFF. The CDR3, as DNA: TGTGCCAGCAGCTTAAGGTTCGGGACAGGGGACACTGAAGCTTTCTTT.

The rearrangement uses TRBV4-3 and TRBJ2-7; possibly TRBD1 for D (6 bases). Germline-derived CDR1 and CDR2 are LGHNA and YSLEER. The ends were cut back, 0 bases at V and 3 bases at J, with 9 bases in the middle. CDR3 length equals 14 residues. The CDR3 nucleotides are TGCGCCAGCAGCCAAGATTGGGACAACTACGAGCAGTACTTC. It yields the protein CASSQDWDNYEQYF.

The V and J genes are TRBV29-1 and TRBJ1-3; D gene uncertain. Germline V gene data show CDR1 as SQVTM and CDR2 as ANQGSEA. The V gene lost 8 bases and the J gene lost 4 bases, with 9 bases spanning the gap. There are 11 residues in the CDR3. The CDR3 sequence: CSYTAGNTIYF. The CDR3 DNA reads as TGCAGCTATACAGCCGGAAACACCATATATTTT.

The chain employs TRBV7-8 and TRBJ1-5, with TRBD1 identical over 7 bases. Trimming took 5 bases from V and 3 from J; bases not matched to a gene: 13. The CDR3 runs 17 residues. Germline CDR1 SGHVS, CDR2 FQNEAQ. CDR3: CASSPRTGGADNQPQHF. CDR3 sequence (DNA): TGTGCCAGCAGCCCACGGACAGGAGGAGCGGACAATCAGCCCCAGCATTTT.

The J gene is TRBJ1-5, the V gene TRBV9, with D uncertain. The CDR3 is 14 residues long. The germline V gene encodes CDR1 SGDLS and CDR2 YYNGEE. V shed 3 bases and J shed 1 base, with 8 bases lying between them. CDR3: CASSGDISNQPQHF. CDR3 DNA sequence: TGTGCCAGCAGCGGAGACATCAGCAATCAGCCCCAGCATTTT.

This clone was detected only a few times. V is TRBV29-1 and J is TRBJ2-7, with D unclear. Germline-derived CDR1 and CDR2 are SQVTM and ANQGSEA. V lost 7 bases and J 5 bases, leaving 9 bases between the germline ends. This CDR3 contains 10 residues. CDR3 in DNA: TGCAGCGCAGTCAGCGACGAGCAGTACTTC. Protein sequence: CSAVSDEQYF.

This clone was recorded a few times. The rearrangement joins TRBV28 to TRBJ1-2, with TRBD1 matching 10 bases. This CDR3 is built from 14 residues. From germline, CDR1 is MDHEN and CDR2 SYDVKM. V trimming: 5 bases; J trimming: 3 bases; junction bases outside the gene matches: 3. CDR3 DNA: TGTGCCAGCAGTCGGACAGGGGGTTACTATGGCTACACCTTC. Translating gives CASSRTGGYYGYTF.